This T cell receptor (beta chain) is from a study of low-dose radiotherapy and immunotherapy resistance in tumors. In the study overall: Participants in Cohort 1 were administered 0.5 Gy per fraction at 2-week intervals, to a cumulative dose of 6.5 Gy.

This clonotype was detected many times. TCRs were amplified for roughly 20 PCR cycles with a constant-region primer and V-primer adapter. TCRdb passed the reads through MiXCR, listing each CDR3 protein once. The data hold about 50,000 distinct CDR3 sequences, with about 12% observed a single time. V lost 1 base to trimming and J lost 6 bases; unmatched junction nucleotides: 1. In germline, CDR1 is SNHLY, CDR2 FYNNEI. There are 14 residues in the CDR3. Time point: before trial treatment. The treatment that donors received included nivolumab, ipilimumab, aspirin, low-dose cyclophosphamide and low-dose radiotherapy. Advanced solid tumors lacking tumor-infiltrating lymphocytes were present in eligible patients.

The V call is TRBV2, the J call TRBJ1-5, with TRBD1 matching over 9 bases. This clonotype originated in a female donor with ovarian cancer. The source was PBMCs, collected before treatment. The CDR3 nucleotides are TGTGCCAGCAGTGAAGGACAGGGGGTTCAGCCCCAGCATTTT. This gives the protein CASSEGQGVQPQHF.